This is a list of T cell receptor beta chains from one sample in a study of cytomegalovirus exposure and HLA in healthy donors. The table came from immunoSEQ multiplex PCR; TCRdb's copy has only in-frame clones and leaves some out. The sample has approximately 150,000 clones, 85% to 90% seen once. The sample taken for sequencing was PBMCs. The receptor source for this set is a woman younger than 35 in good health and CMV-seropositive. CDR3s include the opening cysteine and the closing phenylalanine or tryptophan. D genes are given only for firm matches.

d_gene: TRBD1
j_gene: TRBJ1-1
v_gene: TRBV27
CDR3nt: TGTGCCAGCGGGAGACAGGGGGTGTACACTGAAGCTTTCTTT
CDR3aa: CASGRQGVYTEAFF

d_gene: -
j_gene: TRBJ2-7
v_gene: TRBV6-4
CDR3nt: TGTGCCAGCAGCATCAAAACAACCTACGAGCAGTACTTC
CDR3aa: CASSIKTTYEQYF

d_gene: -
j_gene: TRBJ2-7
v_gene: TRBV11-3
CDR3nt: TGTGCCAGCAGCTTAGGTCAGACTTACGAGCAGTACTTC
CDR3aa: CASSLGQTYEQYF

d_gene: -
j_gene: TRBJ2-3
v_gene: TRBV18
CDR3nt: TGTGCCAGCTCACCTAATCGCCCAGACTCGCAGTATTTT
CDR3aa: CASSPNRPDSQYF

d_gene: -
j_gene: TRBJ2-3
v_gene: TRBV10-1
CDR3nt: TGCGCCAGCAGTGAACGCCTATCCACAGATACGCAGTATTTT
CDR3aa: CASSERLSTDTQYF

d_gene: -
j_gene: TRBJ1-2
v_gene: TRBV27
CDR3nt: TGTGCCAGCAGTTCCCCCACCGGGGGCTACACCTTC
CDR3aa: CASSSPTGGYTF

d_gene: -
j_gene: TRBJ1-3
v_gene: TRBV6-5
CDR3nt: TGTGCCAGCAGTTACTCGGCCGGAGGCCCCGCATATTTT
CDR3aa: CASSYSAGGPAYF

d_gene: TRBD2
j_gene: TRBJ2-1
v_gene: TRBV27
CDR3nt: TGTGCCAGCAGTTCCCAGACTAGCAGCGAGCAGTTCTTC
CDR3aa: CASSSQTSSEQFF

d_gene: TRBD2
j_gene: TRBJ2-1
v_gene: TRBV10-2
CDR3nt: TGCGCCAGCAGTGATGAGGGAGGGCCGTGGGAGCAGTTCTTC
CDR3aa: CASSDEGGPWEQFF

d_gene: -
j_gene: TRBJ2-7
v_gene: TRBV19
CDR3nt: TGTGCCAGTACTATCGGGCTGGGGGGGCAGTACTTC
CDR3aa: CASTIGLGGQYF

d_gene: TRBD1
j_gene: TRBJ2-1
v_gene: TRBV6-5
CDR3nt: TGTGCCAGCAGGGCTGGGACAGGGGACGATGAGCAGTTCTTC
CDR3aa: CASRAGTGDDEQFF

d_gene: TRBD1
j_gene: TRBJ2-7
v_gene: TRBV7-8
CDR3nt: TGTGCCAGCAGCTTAGAAGGTGGGGGACAGGGGTTTGGGTACGAGCAGTACTTC
CDR3aa: CASSLEGGGQGFGYEQYF

d_gene: -
j_gene: TRBJ2-6
v_gene: TRBV5-1
CDR3nt: TGCGCCAGCAGCCGACGGACACCCAGCTCTGGGGCCAACGTCCTGACTTTC
CDR3aa: CASSRRTPSSGANVLTF

d_gene: TRBD1
j_gene: TRBJ2-3
v_gene: TRBV30
CDR3nt: TGTGCCTGGAGACGGACAGGGGGTTGGACAGATACGCAGTATTTT
CDR3aa: CAWRRTGGWTDTQYF

d_gene: TRBD1
j_gene: TRBJ2-3
v_gene: TRBV9
CDR3nt: TGTGCCAGCAGCGCCAGGACAGGGCAGGATACGCAGTATTTT
CDR3aa: CASSARTGQDTQYF

d_gene: -
j_gene: TRBJ2-1
v_gene: TRBV5-1
CDR3nt: TGCGCCAGCAGCTTGGATTCGGGTTACAATGAGCAGTTCTTC
CDR3aa: CASSLDSGYNEQFF